This T cell receptor beta chain was recorded in a study of T cells after yellow fever vaccination. CDR1 is SGHRS and CDR2 is YFSETQ in the germline V gene. V trimming: 3 bases; J trimming: 3 bases; junction bases outside the gene matches: 4. This CDR3 has 14 amino acids. TCRdb re-derived calls from the 5' RACE reads in MiXCR, one entry per CDR3 protein. Among fewer than 350,000 distinct CDR3 sequences listed, roughly 4% were seen once. In this sample, this clonotype turned up many times. Antigen unknown. Whole-study findings and limits: Only a small proportion of the clonotypes turned up in both the CD4 and the CD8 compartments, likely arising from convergent recombination. One caveat is that FACS-sorted repertoires could contain abundant clonotypes contaminating from the bulk population.

This rearrangement joins TRBV5-1 to TRBJ2-3; 7 bases are a match to TRBD1. The receptor's source is a man between 18 and 35 years old who received the YFV17D yellow fever vaccine. The sample here was PBMCs, taken on the day of the yellow fever booster vaccination. For the CDR3, the DNA is TGCGCCAGCAGCTCCCGCAGGGGGACAGATACGCAGTATTTT. Translation gives CASSSRRGTDTQYF.